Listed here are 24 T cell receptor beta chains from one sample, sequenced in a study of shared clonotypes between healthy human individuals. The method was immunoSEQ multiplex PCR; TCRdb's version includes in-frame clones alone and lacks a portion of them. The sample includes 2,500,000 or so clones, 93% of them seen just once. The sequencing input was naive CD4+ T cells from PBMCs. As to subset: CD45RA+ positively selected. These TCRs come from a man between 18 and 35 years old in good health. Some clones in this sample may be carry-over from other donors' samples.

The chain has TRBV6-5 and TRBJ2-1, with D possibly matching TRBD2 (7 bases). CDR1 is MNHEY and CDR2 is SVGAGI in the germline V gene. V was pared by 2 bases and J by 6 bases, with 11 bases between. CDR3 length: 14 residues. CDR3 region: CASSYTGRGNEQFF. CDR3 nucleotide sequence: TGTGCCAGCAGTTACACAGGGAGGGGCAATGAGCAGTTCTTC.

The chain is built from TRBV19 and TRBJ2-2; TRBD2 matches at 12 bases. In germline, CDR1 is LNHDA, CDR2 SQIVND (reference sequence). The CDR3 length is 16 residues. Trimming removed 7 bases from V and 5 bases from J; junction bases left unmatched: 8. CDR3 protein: CASTMASGRGTGELFF. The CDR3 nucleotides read TGTGCCAGTACAATGGCTAGCGGGAGGGGAACCGGGGAGCTGTTTTTT.

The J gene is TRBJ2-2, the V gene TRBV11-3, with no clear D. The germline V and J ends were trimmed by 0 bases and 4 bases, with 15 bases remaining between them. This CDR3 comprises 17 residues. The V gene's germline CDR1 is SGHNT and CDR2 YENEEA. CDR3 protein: CASSLDPGLPSTGELFF. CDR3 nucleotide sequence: TGTGCCAGCAGCTTAGATCCGGGCCTTCCCTCCACCGGGGAGCTGTTTTTT.

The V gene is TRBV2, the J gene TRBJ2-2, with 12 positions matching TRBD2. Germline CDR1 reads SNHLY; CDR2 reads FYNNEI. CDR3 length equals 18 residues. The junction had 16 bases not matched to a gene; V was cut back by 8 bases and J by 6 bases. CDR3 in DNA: TGTGCCAGCCATGGGGGCGGCCTAGCGGGAGGGCCCGCCGGGGAGCTGTTTTTT. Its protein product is CASHGGGLAGGPAGELFF.

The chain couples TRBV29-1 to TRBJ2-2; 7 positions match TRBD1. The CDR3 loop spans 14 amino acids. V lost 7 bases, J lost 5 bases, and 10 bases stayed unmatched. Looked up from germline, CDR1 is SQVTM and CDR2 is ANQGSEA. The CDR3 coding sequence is TGCAGCGCCCTTTTGGGACAGCTTACCGGGGAGCTGTTTTTT. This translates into CSALLGQLTGELFF.

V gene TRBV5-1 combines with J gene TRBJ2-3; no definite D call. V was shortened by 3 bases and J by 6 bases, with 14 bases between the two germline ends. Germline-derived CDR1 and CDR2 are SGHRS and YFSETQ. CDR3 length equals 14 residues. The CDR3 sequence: CASSSGPLEDTQYF. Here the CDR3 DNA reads TGCGCCAGCAGCTCCGGCCCCCTGGAGGATACGCAGTATTTT.

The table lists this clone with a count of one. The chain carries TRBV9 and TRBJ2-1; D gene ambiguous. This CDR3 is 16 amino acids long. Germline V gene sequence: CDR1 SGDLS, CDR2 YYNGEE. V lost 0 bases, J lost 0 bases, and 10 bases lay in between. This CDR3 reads CASSVAGRSSYNEQFF. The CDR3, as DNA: TGTGCCAGCAGCGTAGCTGGCAGGAGCTCCTACAATGAGCAGTTCTTC.

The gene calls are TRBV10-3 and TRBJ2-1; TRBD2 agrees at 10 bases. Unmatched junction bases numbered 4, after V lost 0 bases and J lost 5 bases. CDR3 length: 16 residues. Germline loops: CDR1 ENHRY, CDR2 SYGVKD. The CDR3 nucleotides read TGTGCCATCAGTGAGTCAGGGCTAGCGGGGGACAATGAGCAGTTCTTC. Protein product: CAISESGLAGDNEQFF.

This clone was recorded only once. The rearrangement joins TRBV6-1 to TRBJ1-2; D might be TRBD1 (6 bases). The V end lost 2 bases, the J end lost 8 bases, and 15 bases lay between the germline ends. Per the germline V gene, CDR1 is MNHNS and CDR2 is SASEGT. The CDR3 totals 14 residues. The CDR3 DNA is TGTGCCAGCAGTGAATTTAGCAGGGGAGGCGGCTACACCTTC. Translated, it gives CASSEFSRGGGYTF.

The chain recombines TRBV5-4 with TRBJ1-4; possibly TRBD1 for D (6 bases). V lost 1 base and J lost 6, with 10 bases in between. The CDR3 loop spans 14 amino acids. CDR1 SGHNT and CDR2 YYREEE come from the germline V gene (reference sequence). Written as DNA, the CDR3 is TGTGCCAGCAGCTTGACAGGGCCCCATGAAAAACTGTTTTTT. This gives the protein CASSLTGPHEKLFF.

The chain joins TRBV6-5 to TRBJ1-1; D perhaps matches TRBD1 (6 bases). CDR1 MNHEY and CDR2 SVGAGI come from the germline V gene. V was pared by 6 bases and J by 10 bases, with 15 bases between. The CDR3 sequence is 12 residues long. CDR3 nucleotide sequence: TGTGCCAGCAGCCCTACACAGGGTGGAGCTTTCTTT. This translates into CASSPTQGGAFF.

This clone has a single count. The CDR3 DNA sequence: TGTGCCAGCAGACGAAGGGACGGCAAGATCTATGGCTACACCTTC. This gives the protein CASRRRDGKIYGYTF. The chain links TRBV6-5 to TRBJ1-2, with D maybe TRBD1 (5 bases). V shed 6 bases and J shed 4 bases, with 18 bases lying between them. The CDR3 totals 15 residues. In germline, CDR1 is MNHEY, CDR2 SVGAGI.

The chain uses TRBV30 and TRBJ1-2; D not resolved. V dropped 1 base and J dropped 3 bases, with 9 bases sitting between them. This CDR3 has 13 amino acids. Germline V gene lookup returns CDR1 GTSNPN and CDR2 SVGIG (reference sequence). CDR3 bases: TGTGCCTGGAGTGGATGGAATTACTATGGCTACACCTTC. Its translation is CAWSGWNYYGYTF.

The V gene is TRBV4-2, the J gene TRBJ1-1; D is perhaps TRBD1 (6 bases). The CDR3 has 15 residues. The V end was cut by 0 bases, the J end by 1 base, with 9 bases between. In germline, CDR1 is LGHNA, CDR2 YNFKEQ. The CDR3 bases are TGTGCCAGCAGCCAAGAGGGGGGCAAGAACACTGAAGCTTTCTTT. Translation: CASSQEGGKNTEAFF.

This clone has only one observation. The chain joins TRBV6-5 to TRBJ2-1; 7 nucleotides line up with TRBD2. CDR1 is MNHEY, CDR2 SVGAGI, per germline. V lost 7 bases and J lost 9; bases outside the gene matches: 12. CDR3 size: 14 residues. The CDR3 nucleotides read TGTGCCAGCACTTGGGGGGGGAATCCTGGTGAGCAGTTCTTC. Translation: CASTWGGNPGEQFF.

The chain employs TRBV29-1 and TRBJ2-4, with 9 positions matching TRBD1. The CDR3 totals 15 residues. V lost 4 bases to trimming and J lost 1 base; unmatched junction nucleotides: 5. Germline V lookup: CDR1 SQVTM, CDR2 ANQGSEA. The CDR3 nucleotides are TGCAGCGTTGCCCCCGGGACAGGGGCCAAAAACATTCAGTACTTC. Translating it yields CSVAPGTGAKNIQYF.

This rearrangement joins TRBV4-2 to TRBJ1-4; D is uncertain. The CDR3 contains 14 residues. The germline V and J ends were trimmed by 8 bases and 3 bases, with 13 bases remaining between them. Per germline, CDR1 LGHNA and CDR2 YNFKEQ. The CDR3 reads CASCTIGANEKLFF. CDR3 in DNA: TGTGCCAGCTGTACAATTGGGGCTAATGAAAAACTGTTTTTT.

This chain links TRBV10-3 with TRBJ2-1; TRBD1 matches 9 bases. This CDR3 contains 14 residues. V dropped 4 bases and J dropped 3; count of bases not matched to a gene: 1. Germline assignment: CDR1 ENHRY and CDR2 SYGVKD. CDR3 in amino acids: CAISGTGDYNEQFF. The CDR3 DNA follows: TGTGCCATCAGTGGGACAGGGGACTACAATGAGCAGTTCTTC.

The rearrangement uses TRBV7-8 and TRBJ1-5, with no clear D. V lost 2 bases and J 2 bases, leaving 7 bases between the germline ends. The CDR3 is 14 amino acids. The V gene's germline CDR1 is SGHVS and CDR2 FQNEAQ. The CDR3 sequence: CASSLRGGNQPQHF. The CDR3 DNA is TGTGCCAGCAGCTTAAGAGGTGGCAATCAGCCCCAGCATTTT.

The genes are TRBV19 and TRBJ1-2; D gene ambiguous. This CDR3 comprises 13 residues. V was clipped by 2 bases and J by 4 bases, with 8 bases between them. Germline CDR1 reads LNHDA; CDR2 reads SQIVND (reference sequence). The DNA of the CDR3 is TGTGCCAGTAGTATATGGTCAGGCTATGGCTACACCTTC. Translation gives CASSIWSGYGYTF.

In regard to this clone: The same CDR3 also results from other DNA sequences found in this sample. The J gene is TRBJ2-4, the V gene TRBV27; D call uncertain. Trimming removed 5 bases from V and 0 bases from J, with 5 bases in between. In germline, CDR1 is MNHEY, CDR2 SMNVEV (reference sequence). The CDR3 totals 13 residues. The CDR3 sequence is CASSPLAKNIQYF. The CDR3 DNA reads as TGTGCCAGCAGTCCGTTAGCCAAAAACATTCAGTACTTC.

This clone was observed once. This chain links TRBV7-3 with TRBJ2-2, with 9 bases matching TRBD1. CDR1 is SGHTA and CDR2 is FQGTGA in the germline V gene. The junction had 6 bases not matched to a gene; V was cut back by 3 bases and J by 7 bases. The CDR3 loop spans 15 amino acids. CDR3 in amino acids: CASSLLGQGIGELFF. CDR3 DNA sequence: TGTGCCAGCAGCTTGCTGGGACAGGGAATCGGGGAGCTGTTTTTT.

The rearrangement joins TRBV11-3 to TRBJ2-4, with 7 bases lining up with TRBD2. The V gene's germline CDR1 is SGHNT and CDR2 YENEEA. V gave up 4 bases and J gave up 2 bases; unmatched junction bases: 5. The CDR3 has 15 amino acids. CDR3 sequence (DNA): TGTGCCAGCAGCTGGGGGGGAGCCCCCAAAAACATTCAGTACTTC. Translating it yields CASSWGGAPKNIQYF.

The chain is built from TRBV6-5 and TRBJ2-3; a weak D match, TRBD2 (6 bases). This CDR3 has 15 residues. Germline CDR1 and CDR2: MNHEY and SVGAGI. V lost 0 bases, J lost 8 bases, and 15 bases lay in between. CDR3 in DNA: TGTGCCAGCAGTTACTCGCCGGTGACAGCGGGTACGCAGTATTTT. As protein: CASSYSPVTAGTQYF.